These 26 T cell receptor beta chains originate from one sample sequenced in a study of beta chain features in type 1 diabetes. General study results and limits: Type 1 diabetes patients had TCRB CDR3s that were shorter (moderately but significantly so) in all four CD4+ subsets.

Their recognized antigens are unknown. cDNA synthesis used the whole RNA isolate, giving expressed TCRB sequences. Assay used: immunoSEQ multiplex PCR; TCRdb lists only in-frame clones, some missing. The sample comprises a few hundred thousand clones, around 16% of which are singletons, and 0.015% to 0.017% rests with the top ten. Input material: naive CD4+ T cells from blood. These receptors all stem from a man between 18 and 29 years old with type 1 diabetes.

The rearrangement links TRBV5-1 to TRBJ2-3, with 8 positions matching TRBD1. Germline lookup yields CDR1 SGHRS and CDR2 YFSETQ. The CDR3 loop spans 17 amino acids. V was pared by 3 bases and J by 2 bases, with 11 bases of the junction left unmatched. The CDR3 here is CASSSPTGAVPTDTQYF. Written as DNA, the CDR3 is TGCGCCAGCAGCTCCCCGACAGGGGCCGTCCCCACAGATACGCAGTATTTT. Complete variable domain (other parts from reference TRBV5-1 and TRBJ2-3): KAGVTQTPRYLIKTRGQQVTLSCSPISGHRSVSWYQQTPGQGLQFLFEYFSETQRNKGNFPGRFSGRQFSNSRSEMNVSTLELGDSALYLCASSSPTGAVPTDTQYFGPGTRLTVL.

The J gene is TRBJ2-7, the V gene TRBV7-2; TRBD2 matches at 9 bases. The CDR3 runs 16 residues. Trimming at V came to 5 bases and at J to 2 bases, leaving 10 bases not matched to a gene. Germline values: CDR1 SGHTA, CDR2 FQGNSA. In DNA form, the CDR3 reads TGTGCCAGCAGCCGTCCGGGACTAGCTTCCCCCTACGAGCAGTACTTC. Translation gives CASSRPGLASPYEQYF.

This clone came up a few times. The CDR3 spells CASSSRQGSYEQYF. The CDR3 DNA sequence: TGTGCCAGCAGTTCCCGACAGGGCTCCTACGAGCAGTACTTC. This rearrangement joins TRBV27 to TRBJ2-7, with 7 bases that match TRBD1. CDR1 MNHEY and CDR2 SMNVEV come from the germline V gene (reference sequence). The CDR3 is 14 residues long. The V gene end was trimmed by 4 bases and the J gene end by 0 bases; junction bases not matched to a gene: 3.

The chain has TRBV4-1 and TRBJ2-7; possible D gene TRBD1, 6 bases. Per the germline V gene, CDR1 is MGHRA and CDR2 is YSYEKL. V lost 3 bases to trimming and J lost 2 bases, with 23 bases between them. The CDR3 length is 18 residues. The CDR3 region has the DNA TGCGCCAGCAGCCATGATACCCTCCAAGGACAGCTTCCCTACGAGCAGTACTTC. Encoded protein: CASSHDTLQGQLPYEQYF.

The chain is built from TRBV19 and TRBJ2-7; 12 bases are shared with TRBD2. Germline assignment: CDR1 LNHDA and CDR2 SQIVND (reference sequence). This CDR3 contains 14 residues. V shed 6 bases, J shed 2 bases, and the junction held 2 bases outside the gene matches. In DNA, the CDR3 is TGTGCCAGTAGAAGGACTAGCGGGGCCTACGAGCAGTACTTC. Its protein is CASRRTSGAYEQYF.

The sample holds a few counts of this clone. The chain employs TRBV28 and TRBJ2-3, with D perhaps matching TRBD1 (6 bases). CDR3 size: 16 residues. Germline loops: CDR1 MDHEN, CDR2 SYDVKM. V lost 5 bases, J lost 1 base, and 16 bases lay in between. CDR3 sequence (DNA): TGTGCCAGCAGTCTACCGTGGGCAGGGGGCACAGATACGCAGTATTTT. Its translation is CASSLPWAGGTDTQYF. Combining the CDR3 with reference TRBV28 and TRBJ2-3 gives the whole variable domain DVKVTQSSRYLVKRTGEKVFLECVQDMDHENMFWYRQDPGLGLRLIYFSYDVKMKEKGDIPEGYSVSREKKERFSLILESASTNQTSMYLCASSLPWAGGTDTQYFGPGTRLTVL.

This chain connects TRBV5-4 to TRBJ2-1; D is possibly TRBD1 (5 bases). The CDR3 sequence is 13 residues long. Germline CDR1 is SGHNT and CDR2 is YYREEE (reference sequence). Deletions cut 4 bases from V and 4 bases from J, with 9 bases between. The CDR3 region is CASSPGQYNEQFF. The CDR3 nucleotides are TGTGCCAGCAGCCCAGGACAATACAATGAGCAGTTCTTC.

This clone was counted a few times. The genes are TRBV2 and TRBJ1-6; D call uncertain. This CDR3 region has 12 residues. V dropped 6 bases and J dropped 7 bases, with 7 bases sitting between them. Germline V gene sequence: CDR1 SNHLY, CDR2 FYNNEI. This chain's CDR3 is CASRRVNSPLHF. The CDR3 nucleotides are TGTGCCAGCAGGCGAGTGAATTCACCCCTCCACTTT.

A few counts support this clone. The rearrangement uses TRBV6-4 and TRBJ2-1, with no clear D. The germline CDR1 and CDR2 sequences are MRHNA and SNTAGT. This CDR3 contains 14 residues. V dropped 0 bases and J dropped 6 bases, with 9 bases sitting between them. This CDR3 is CASSDSRRGNEQFF. The CDR3 nucleotides read TGTGCCAGCAGTGACTCCCGACGCGGCAATGAGCAGTTCTTC.

The chain links TRBV14 to TRBJ2-7, with D perhaps matching TRBD2 (6 bases). V shed 4 bases and J shed 2 bases, with 15 bases lying between them. The CDR3 is 15 residues long. In germline, CDR1 is SGHDN, CDR2 FVKESK. In DNA form, the CDR3 reads TGTGCCAGCAGCCCTCTGGGCGGGATTGCCTACGAGCAGTACTTC. Translating gives CASSPLGGIAYEQYF. The variable domain in full, with the rest retrieved from reference TRBV14 and TRBJ2-7, is EAGVTQFPSHSVIEKGQTVTLRCDPISGHDNLYWYRRVMGKEIKFLLHFVKESKQDESGMPNNRFLAERTGGTYSTLKVQPAELEDSGVYFCASSPLGGIAYEQYFGPGTRLTVT.

The chain recombines TRBV5-1 with TRBJ1-2; 8 nucleotides match TRBD1. CDR1 is SGHRS and CDR2 is YFSETQ in the germline V gene. The junction had 12 bases not matched to a gene; V was cut back by 0 bases and J by 8 bases. The CDR3 spans 16 residues. CDR3 coding DNA: TGCGCCAGCAGCTTGGGTGCCGGACAGGGAGGTTCCGGCTACACCTTC. This translates into CASSLGAGQGGSGYTF.

V is TRBV5-1 and J is TRBJ1-4, with 8 bases matching TRBD1. Germline V CDR1 and CDR2: SGHRS, YFSETQ. The CDR3 loop spans 15 amino acids. Trimming at V came to 0 bases and at J to 7 bases, leaving 5 bases not matched to a gene. CDR3 protein: CASSLVSGGGEKLFF. CDR3 nucleotide sequence: TGCGCCAGCAGCTTGGTGTCAGGGGGCGGTGAAAAACTGTTTTTT.

The rearrangement joins TRBV7-7 to TRBJ1-4; no firm D call. The CDR3 has 13 residues. Looked up from germline, CDR1 is SSHAT and CDR2 is FNYEAQ (reference sequence). V was pared by 3 bases and J by 1 base, with 3 bases between. CDR3 coding DNA: TGTGCCAGCAGCTTCAGAACTAATGAAAAACTGTTTTTT. Amino acids: CASSFRTNEKLFF. Full variable domain (rest looked up from reference TRBV7-7 and TRBJ1-4): GAGVSQSPRYKVTKRGQDVTLRCDPISSHATLYWYQQALGQGPEFLTYFNYEAQPDKSGLPSDRFSAERPEGSISTLTIQRTEQRDSAMYRCASSFRTNEKLFFGSGTQLSVL.

This clone was seen a few times. The chain couples TRBV11-2 to TRBJ2-7; 7 positions agree with TRBD1. There are 15 residues in the CDR3. V lost 2 bases, J lost 0 bases, and 4 bases stayed unmatched. Germline V gene lookup returns CDR1 SGHAT and CDR2 FQNNGV. The CDR3 loop is CASSLWGQSSYEQYF. In nucleotides, the CDR3 is TGTGCCAGCAGCTTATGGGGACAGAGCTCCTACGAGCAGTACTTC.

The chain combines TRBV6-5 with TRBJ2-3, with TRBD2 matching 7 bases. The CDR3 sequence is 14 residues long. CDR1 is MNHEY and CDR2 is SVGAGI in the germline V gene. Trimming at V came to 5 bases and at J to 2 bases, leaving 4 bases not matched to a gene. CDR3 amino acids: CASSASGTTDTQYF. Here the CDR3 DNA reads TGTGCCAGCAGTGCTAGCGGCACCACAGATACGCAGTATTTT.

This clone showed up just a few times. The chain couples TRBV2 to TRBJ1-2; a possible D gene is TRBD1 (5 bases). The CDR3 consists of 14 residues. V was shortened by 1 base and J by 4 bases, with 10 bases between the two germline ends. Germline V gene sequence: CDR1 SNHLY, CDR2 FYNNEI. The CDR3 region is CASSEEGLGYGYTF. CDR3 nucleotides: TGTGCCAGCAGTGAAGAGGGGTTGGGCTATGGCTACACCTTC.

The chain recombines TRBV7-7 with TRBJ2-7; 8 bases match TRBD1. Germline V gene data show CDR1 as SSHAT and CDR2 as FNYEAQ (reference sequence). The CDR3 covers 17 residues. Losses at the gene ends were 1 base for V and 0 bases for J; bases not matched to a gene: 8. The CDR3 is CASSLGQTGATSYEQYF. In DNA form, the CDR3 reads TGTGCCAGCAGCTTAGGGCAGACAGGGGCGACCTCCTACGAGCAGTACTTC. Based on the CDR3 plus reference TRBV7-7 and TRBJ2-7, the full variable domain is GAGVSQSPRYKVTKRGQDVTLRCDPISSHATLYWYQQALGQGPEFLTYFNYEAQPDKSGLPSDRFSAERPEGSISTLTIQRTEQRDSAMYRCASSLGQTGATSYEQYFGPGTRLTVT.

This clone was counted between two and nine times. The V call is TRBV10-3, the J call TRBJ2-3; D is unresolved. Germline V gene data show CDR1 as ENHRY and CDR2 as SYGVKD. With 10 bases removed from V and 2 bases from J, the gap between germline ends came to 7 bases. There are 11 residues in the CDR3. The chain's CDR3 is CASQSTDTQYF. For the CDR3, the DNA is TGTGCCAGTCAATCCACAGATACGCAGTATTTT.

This clone came up a few times. The genes are TRBV6-1 and TRBJ2-3; tentatively, D is TRBD1 (6 bases). This CDR3 has 17 amino acids. Germline loops: CDR1 MNHNS, CDR2 SASEGT. V was trimmed by 0 bases and J by 7 bases, leaving 20 bases between them. CDR3 bases: TGTGCCAGCAGTGAAGCGCTCGGGGCAGGGGTAATGAATACGCAGTATTTT. It encodes CASSEALGAGVMNTQYF.

Comment on this clone: The sample contains more than one DNA sequence encoding this CDR3. This chain uses TRBV4-3 with TRBJ1-5; D remains unclear. V gave up 0 bases and J gave up 4 bases, with 7 bases separating them. The CDR3 runs 14 residues. Germline V gene sequence: CDR1 LGHNA, CDR2 YSLEER. CDR3 bases: TGCGCCAGCAGCCAAGAAGCCGGTAATCAGCCCCAGCATTTT. Its translation is CASSQEAGNQPQHF.

The chain is built from TRBV4-3 and TRBJ2-3; 11 positions match TRBD2. The V gene end was trimmed by 6 bases and the J gene end by 5 bases; junction bases not matched to a gene: 13. Germline loops: CDR1 LGHNA, CDR2 YSLEER. The CDR3 covers 17 residues. DNA of the CDR3: TGCGCCAGCAGTCTAGGTATTAGCGGGGGGGCCAGAGATACGCAGTATTTT. Amino acid sequence: CASSLGISGGARDTQYF.

The chain carries TRBV10-2 and TRBJ2-7; 10 nucleotides match TRBD1. This CDR3 contains 13 residues. Germline V gives CDR1 WSHSY, CDR2 SAAADI. The V gene end was trimmed by 6 bases and the J gene end by 6 bases; junction bases not matched to a gene: 5. CDR3 sequence reads: CASRGTGEREQYF. In DNA, the CDR3 is TGCGCCAGCAGGGGGACAGGGGAGCGCGAGCAGTACTTC.

The J gene is TRBJ1-3, the V gene TRBV6-5; possible D gene TRBD1, 5 bases. Germline V gene sequence: CDR1 MNHEY, CDR2 SVGAGI. The V end was cut by 0 bases, the J end by 2 bases, with 11 bases between. The CDR3 covers 16 residues. In DNA, the CDR3 is TGTGCCAGCAGTTACTCGCATCAGGGCACTGGAAACACCATATATTTT. This codes for CASSYSHQGTGNTIYF.

V is TRBV7-2 and J is TRBJ1-4; D gene uncertain. This CDR3 contains 14 residues. Trimming shortened V by 5 bases and J by 10 bases, and 17 bases separated the two germline ends. In germline, CDR1 is SGHTA, CDR2 FQGNSA. Written as DNA, the CDR3 is TGTGCCAGCAGCATGGGAGGAAATCGCGTAAAACTGTTTTTT. Amino acid sequence: CASSMGGNRVKLFF.

This clone was observed a handful of times. The chain combines TRBV30 with TRBJ1-6, with 8 nucleotides matching TRBD1. The germline V gene encodes CDR1 GTSNPN and CDR2 SVGIG (reference sequence). The CDR3 loop spans 12 amino acids. DNA of the CDR3: TGTGCTGCCGACAGGGGTACTTCACCCCTCCACTTT. Translation gives CAADRGTSPLHF.

The rearrangement uses TRBV6-5 and TRBJ2-1; 7 nucleotides align to TRBD2. The CDR3 sequence is 16 residues long. J lost 6 bases, V lost 2 bases, and 10 bases had no gene match. Looked up from germline, CDR1 is MNHEY and CDR2 is SVGAGI. Written as DNA, the CDR3 is TGTGCCAGCAGTTACGGCGGGGTTCCGGGGGGCAATGAGCAGTTCTTC. It encodes CASSYGGVPGGNEQFF.